Below, 24 T cell receptor beta chains from the same sample are listed, as sequenced in a study of cytomegalovirus exposure and HLA in healthy donors. The primer mix had 60 Vbeta and 13 Jbeta primers. Assay: immunoSEQ multiplex PCR; the TCRdb copy retains only in-frame clones and omits some. The profile shows about 250,000 clones, 80% of them singletons. What was sequenced was PBMCs. All receptors come from a girl aged 2-10 years in good health and CMV-seronegative.

V and J are TRBV19 and TRBJ2-5; tentatively, D is TRBD1 (6 bases). From germline, CDR1 is LNHDA and CDR2 SQIVND (reference sequence). Trimming cost V 7 bases and J 1 base, with 16 bases left between them. This CDR3 comprises 15 residues. The CDR3 sequence is CASNEGVGVQETQYF. CDR3 nucleotides: TGTGCCAGTAACGAGGGGGTTGGGGTCCAAGAGACCCAGTACTTC.

As regards this clone: Other DNA sequences in the sample encode the same CDR3. The chain recombines TRBV19 with TRBJ1-5, with TRBD1 as a possible D gene (5 bases). The germline CDR1 and CDR2 sequences are LNHDA and SQIVND (reference sequence). Between the trimmed V and J ends, which lost 3 bases and 1 base, there was a span of 7 bases. The CDR3 has 14 residues. The CDR3: CASSIQGSNQPQHF. The DNA of the CDR3 is TGTGCCAGTAGTATCCAGGGAAGCAATCAGCCCCAGCATTTT.

This chain uses TRBV27 with TRBJ2-7, with TRBD1 as a possible D gene (5 bases). CDR1 is MNHEY, CDR2 SMNVEV, per germline (reference sequence). V was pared by 4 bases and J by 10 bases, with 14 bases between. The CDR3 has 12 residues. Here the CDR3 reads CASSSRGSRQYF. The CDR3 coding sequence is TGTGCCAGCAGTTCAAGGGGTTCGAGACAGTACTTC.

This clone was seen a handful of times. The V call is TRBV6-1, the J call TRBJ1-4; no clear D. V shed 8 bases and J shed 0 bases, with 10 bases lying between them. The CDR3 contains 14 residues. Germline lookup yields CDR1 MNHNS and CDR2 SASEGT. The CDR3 DNA reads TGTGCCAGCGAGAGCGGGACAACTAATGAAAAACTGTTTTTT. Protein sequence: CASESGTTNEKLFF.

The chain combines TRBV10-1 with TRBJ2-7; 9 bases align to TRBD2. This CDR3 region has 15 residues. The V gene's germline CDR1 is WNHNN and CDR2 SYGVQD (reference sequence). J was trimmed by 6 bases and V by 3 bases; bases with no gene match: 9. CDR3 nucleotide sequence: TGCGCCAGCAGTGACGGGGCGGGGGGGCGCTGCGAGCAGTACTTC. Translating gives CASSDGAGGRCEQYF.

The table lists this clone with a few counts. CDR3 protein: CASSTTSGDYNEQFF. In DNA, the CDR3 is TGTGCCAGTAGCACGACTAGCGGCGACTACAATGAGCAGTTCTTC. The chain joins TRBV19 to TRBJ2-1; 9 positions match TRBD2. Germline CDR1 and CDR2: LNHDA and SQIVND (reference sequence). The CDR3 is 15 residues long. Trimming took 6 bases from V and 3 from J; bases not matched to a gene: 6.

The rearrangement links TRBV4-2 to TRBJ1-1; no clear D. Germline-derived CDR1 and CDR2 are LGHNA and YNFKEQ. V dropped 0 bases and J dropped 5 bases, with 19 bases sitting between them. CDR3 size: 17 residues. CDR3 sequence (DNA): TGTGCCAGCAGCCAAGAGGATTATGGACTCCGGGGAACTGAAGCTTTCTTT. Encoded protein: CASSQEDYGLRGTEAFF.

The chain combines TRBV7-4 with TRBJ1-1; 9 bases line up with TRBD1. This CDR3 spans 14 amino acids. Unmatched junction bases numbered 3, after V lost 7 bases and J lost 0 bases. The germline gives CDR1 SGHVT, CDR2 SQSDAQ. CDR3 protein: CASMRTGVNTEAFF. The CDR3 DNA is TGTGCCAGCATGAGGACAGGGGTGAACACTGAAGCTTTCTTT.

The rearrangement links TRBV7-6 to TRBJ1-3; TRBD1 matches 9 bases. CDR3 length: 14 amino acids. V dropped 5 bases and J dropped 6; count of bases not matched to a gene: 5. Germline CDR1 SGHVS, CDR2 FNYEAQ. The CDR3 DNA sequence: TGTGCCAGCAGCCCGGGACAGGGTTTAAACACCATATATTTT. Residues: CASSPGQGLNTIYF.

The chain combines TRBV6-5 with TRBJ2-7, with D tentatively TRBD1 (5 bases). Germline CDR1 reads MNHEY; CDR2 reads SVGAGI. V was cut by 0 bases and J by 3 bases, with 6 bases left in between. This CDR3 is built from 13 residues. The CDR3: CASSYSDSYEQYF. The CDR3 DNA follows: TGTGCCAGCAGTTACTCAGACAGCTACGAGCAGTACTTC.

J is TRBJ2-5 and V is TRBV2, with 12 bases matching TRBD2. V lost 8 bases and J lost 2; bases outside the gene matches: 9. The germline V gene has CDR1 SNHLY and CDR2 FYNNEI. This CDR3 is built from 16 residues. As DNA, the CDR3 is TGTGCCAGCCGGGGAACTAGCGGGGGGTCGCAAGAGACCCAGTACTTC. Translation gives CASRGTSGGSQETQYF.

The chain uses TRBV6-5 and TRBJ1-1; 7 nucleotides align to TRBD1. Germline CDR1 reads MNHEY; CDR2 reads SVGAGI. This CDR3 spans 15 amino acids. With V trimmed by 2 bases and J by 4 bases, 7 bases remained unmatched. CDR3 protein: CASSYAYRGITEAFF. CDR3 bases: TGTGCCAGCAGTTACGCCTACAGGGGTATCACTGAAGCTTTCTTT.

V is TRBV28 and J is TRBJ1-4, with D uncertain. This CDR3 contains 14 residues. Trimming took 10 bases from V and 5 from J, leaving 17 bases between them. The germline gives CDR1 MDHEN, CDR2 SYDVKM. The CDR3 loop is CATVRYGGNEKLFF. Written as DNA, the CDR3 is TGTGCCACCGTTCGCTACGGAGGGAATGAAAAACTGTTTTTT.

The rearrangement uses TRBV5-1 and TRBJ2-5; TRBD2 agrees at 11 bases. Germline V gene data show CDR1 as SGHRS and CDR2 as YFSETQ. The length of the CDR3 is 19 residues. The V and J ends lost 2 bases and 1 base, in that order; junction bases with no gene match: 13. For the CDR3, the DNA is TGCGCCAGCAGCTTTTCGATCCTGACTAGCGGGATATTCCAAGAGACCCAGTACTTC. It translates to CASSFSILTSGIFQETQYF.

This clone was counted a single time. V usage is TRBV28 and J usage is TRBJ2-7, with D perhaps matching TRBD1 (5 bases). Trimming shortened V by 4 bases and J by 2 bases, and 12 bases separated the two germline ends. CDR3 length equals 14 residues. Germline V gives CDR1 MDHEN, CDR2 SYDVKM. CDR3 in DNA: TGTGCCAGCAGTTCCGACAGTCTCACCTACGAGCAGTACTTC. Protein: CASSSDSLTYEQYF. Together with reference TRBV28 and TRBJ2-7, the CDR3 gives the full variable domain: DVKVTQSSRYLVKRTGEKVFLECVQDMDHENMFWYRQDPGLGLRLIYFSYDVKMKEKGDIPEGYSVSREKKERFSLILESASTNQTSMYLCASSSDSLTYEQYFGPGTRLTVT.

This sequence joins TRBV5-6 and TRBJ2-7; D is perhaps TRBD2 (6 bases). CDR3 length: 14 residues. Germline V lookup: CDR1 SGHDT, CDR2 YYEEEE. V lost 2 bases, J lost 4 bases, and 13 bases lay in between. CDR3 sequence: CASSFGRGAYEQYF. The CDR3 DNA reads TGTGCCAGCAGCTTCGGGAGAGGGGCGTACGAGCAGTACTTC.

J is TRBJ2-7 and V is TRBV10-3, with D perhaps TRBD1 (6 bases). V was shortened by 4 bases and J by 6 bases, with 19 bases between the two germline ends. Per germline, CDR1 ENHRY and CDR2 SYGVKD. The CDR3 is 15 amino acids. The CDR3 sequence: CAISGRDQGLSEQYF. The CDR3, as DNA: TGTGCCATCAGTGGCCGGGACCAGGGGCTTAGCGAGCAGTACTTC.

This chain uses TRBV5-1 with TRBJ2-5; maybe TRBD2 (5 bases). Germline loops: CDR1 SGHRS, CDR2 YFSETQ. This CDR3 is built from 13 residues. Trimming left V 5 bases short and J 1 base short, with 9 bases between. Here the CDR3 reads CASSFGVQETQYF. In nucleotides, the CDR3 is TGCGCCAGCAGTTTCGGGGTCCAAGAGACCCAGTACTTC.

This clone has more than one count but fewer than ten. This chain joins TRBV6-1 and TRBJ2-4; tentative D call: TRBD2 (6 bases). Germline values: CDR1 MNHNS, CDR2 SASEGT. V was shortened by 0 bases and J by 6 bases, with 12 bases between the two germline ends. The CDR3 has 15 amino acids. CDR3 DNA: TGTGCCAGCAGTGAAGCGGGGCTAGCGACAAACATTCAGTACTTC. Translated, it gives CASSEAGLATNIQYF.

The genes are TRBV6-5 and TRBJ1-4; D not certain. The CDR3 contains 15 residues. Between the trimmed V and J ends, which lost 3 bases and 5 bases, there was a span of 13 bases. Germline lookup yields CDR1 MNHEY and CDR2 SVGAGI. Here the CDR3 DNA reads TGTGCCAGCAGTTATCATCACAGTTCAAATGAAAAACTGTTTTTT. This gives the protein CASSYHHSSNEKLFF.

This chain links TRBV6-5 with TRBJ1-2, with a possible D match to TRBD1 (6 bases). CDR3 length equals 14 residues. Trimming removed 7 bases at V and 4 bases at J, with 16 bases between. Germline V gene lookup returns CDR1 MNHEY and CDR2 SVGAGI. CDR3 nucleotides: TGTGCCAGCACCAGAACGACAGGTTCCTATGGCTACACCTTC. Amino acid sequence: CASTRTTGSYGYTF.

CDR3 nucleotides: TGCAGCGTCGAGGGACTAGCGGGGGGGCGAAACACCGGGGAGCTGTTTTTT. Amino acids: CSVEGLAGGRNTGELFF. This sequence joins TRBV29-1 and TRBJ2-2; 16 bases are shared with TRBD2. This CDR3 is 17 amino acids long. The junction had 6 bases not matched to a gene; V was cut back by 6 bases and J by 2 bases. Germline V gene data show CDR1 as SQVTM and CDR2 as ANQGSEA.

In the case of this clone: This same CDR3 is encoded by further DNA sequences in the sample. This chain connects TRBV28 to TRBJ2-3; D is possibly TRBD2 (6 bases). The CDR3 is made up of 15 amino acids. Between the trimmed V and J ends, which lost 8 bases and 0 bases, there was a span of 15 bases. From germline, CDR1 is MDHEN and CDR2 SYDVKM. CDR3 sequence: CASSLWGTSTDTQYF. The CDR3 DNA reads as TGTGCCAGCTCGCTGTGGGGGACTAGCACAGATACGCAGTATTTT.

The chain combines TRBV9 with TRBJ2-7; 9 bases align to TRBD2. The length of the CDR3 is 14 residues. CDR1 and CDR2 (germline): SGDLS, YYNGEE. Trimming took 4 bases from V and 6 from J; bases not matched to a gene: 8. Written as DNA, the CDR3 is TGTGCCAGCAGCCCCCGACTAGCGGCAGGCGAGCAGTACTTC. Amino acid sequence: CASSPRLAAGEQYF.